This entry concerns a single T cell receptor (beta chain). The antigen is unknown. This specimen belongs to a study of Ad26.COV2.S vaccination and SARS-CoV-2 variants. Study details: Vaccine-arm donor from the placebo-controlled COV1001 Ad26.COV2.S trial. Ad26.COV2.S shots went into the muscle once or twice, 56 days apart.

The protocol was immunoSEQ multiplex PCR, while the TCRdb copy is restricted to in-frame clones and leaves out a portion. The data hold around 300,000 clones, with about 87% observed a single time. Whole-study findings and limits: There was a possibility that the TCR breadth and depth analyses underestimated total T cell responses.

Treatment meaning: about 20 received Ad26.COV2.S at low or high dose, single or two shots; 5 received placebo; per-sample allocation not given. Samples came from day 63 after the first vaccine or placebo injection. Expression of Wuhan-strain SARS-CoV-2 spike came from the Ad26 vector that formed the vaccine. The V gene's germline CDR1 is LNHDA and CDR2 SQIVND (reference sequence). The CDR3 has 13 residues. The V and J ends lost 7 bases and 1 base, in that order; junction bases with no gene match: 1. This material consisted of peripheral blood, taken in a trial of Ad26.COV2.S vaccine versus placebo. The chain joins TRBV19 to TRBJ2-3, with 8 positions matching TRBD2. The receptor's source is a person between 18 and 60 years old who received the Ad26.COV2.S COVID-19 vaccine or a placebo. In DNA form, the CDR3 reads TGTGCCAGTATGACTAGCGGCACAGATACGCAGTATTTT. The encoded protein is CASMTSGTDTQYF.